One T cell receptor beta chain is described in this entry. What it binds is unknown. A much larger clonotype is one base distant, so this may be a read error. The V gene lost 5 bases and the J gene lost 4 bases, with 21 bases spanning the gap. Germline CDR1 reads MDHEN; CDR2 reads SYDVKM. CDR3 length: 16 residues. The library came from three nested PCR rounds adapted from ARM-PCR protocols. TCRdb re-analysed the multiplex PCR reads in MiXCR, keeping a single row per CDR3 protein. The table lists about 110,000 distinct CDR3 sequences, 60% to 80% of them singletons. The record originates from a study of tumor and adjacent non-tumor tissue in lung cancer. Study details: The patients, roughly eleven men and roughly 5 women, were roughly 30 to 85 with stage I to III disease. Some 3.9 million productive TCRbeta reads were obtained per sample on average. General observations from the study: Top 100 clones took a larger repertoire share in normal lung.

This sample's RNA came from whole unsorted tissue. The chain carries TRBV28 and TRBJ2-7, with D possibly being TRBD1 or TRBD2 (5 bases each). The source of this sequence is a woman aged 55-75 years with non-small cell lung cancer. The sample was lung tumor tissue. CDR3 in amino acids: CASSPLAGASTYEQYF. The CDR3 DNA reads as TGTGCCAGCAGTCCTCTCGCCGGGGCTTCGACTTACGAGCAGTACTTC. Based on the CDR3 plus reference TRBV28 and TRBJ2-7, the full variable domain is DVKVTQSSRYLVKRTGEKVFLECVQDMDHENMFWYRQDPGLGLRLIYFSYDVKMKEKGDIPEGYSVSREKKERFSLILESASTNQTSMYLCASSPLAGASTYEQYFGPGTRLTVT.